These T cell receptor beta chains were read from a single sample in a study of blood T cell repertoires in COVID-19. Profiling relied on immunoSEQ multiplex PCR, and the TCRdb table lists in-frame clones only, not all of them. The sample holds some 380,000 clones, around 87% seen once. Sequenced input: PBMCs or T cells enriched from blood (not recorded which). The receptors derive from a man aged 30 to 39 who had recovered from COVID-19. Each CDR3 is given with its conserved first and last residue. The order of the fields is clone size, V gene, J gene, D gene, CDR3 protein, CDR3 DNA. A D gene is named only where the DNA matches it firmly. The size of a clone is reported for some rows only, either as once, few or many, or as a class for expanded clones.

clone_size: -; v_call: TRBV27; j_call: TRBJ1-3; d_call: TRBD1; cdr3_aa: CASTSPTTGGRVWYF; cdr3_nt: TGTGCCAGCACTTCCCCAACGACAGGGGGCAGGGTTTGGTATTTT
clone_size: -; v_call: TRBV27; j_call: TRBJ1-5; d_call: -; cdr3_aa: CASSLGERQPQHF; cdr3_nt: TGTGCCAGCAGTTTGGGTGAGAGGCAGCCCCAGCATTTT
clone_size: -; v_call: TRBV2; j_call: TRBJ1-2; d_call: -; cdr3_aa: CASLGLSYGYTF; cdr3_nt: TGTGCCAGCCTGGGACTCTCCTATGGCTACACCTTC
clone_size: -; v_call: TRBV6-1; j_call: TRBJ1-2; d_call: -; cdr3_aa: CASSEGGESYGYTF; cdr3_nt: TGTGCCAGCAGTGAAGGGGGAGAGAGCTATGGCTACACCTTC
clone_size: -; v_call: TRBV7-6; j_call: TRBJ2-6; d_call: -; cdr3_aa: CASSPYTVSGANVLTF; cdr3_nt: TGTGCCAGCAGCCCATATACAGTCTCTGGGGCCAACGTCCTGACTTTC
clone_size: -; v_call: TRBV19; j_call: TRBJ1-1; d_call: TRBD1; cdr3_aa: CASSIRDRGAEAFF; cdr3_nt: TGTGCCAGTAGTATCAGGGACAGGGGCGCTGAAGCTTTCTTT
clone_size: -; v_call: TRBV15; j_call: TRBJ2-3; d_call: TRBD1; cdr3_aa: CATTMRGQGGEAQYF; cdr3_nt: TGTGCCACCACAATGAGGGGACAGGGGGGAGAAGCGCAGTATTTT
clone_size: -; v_call: TRBV2; j_call: TRBJ1-3; d_call: -; cdr3_aa: CASSEGLPGNTIYF; cdr3_nt: TGTGCCAGCAGTGAGGGACTCCCTGGAAACACCATATATTTT
clone_size: -; v_call: TRBV6-2/TRBV6-3; j_call: TRBJ1-2; d_call: -; cdr3_aa: CASSYRRGYGYTF; cdr3_nt: TGTGCCAGCAGTTATCGTCGGGGCTATGGCTACACCTTC
clone_size: -; v_call: TRBV3-1/TRBV3-2; j_call: TRBJ1-2; d_call: TRBD1; cdr3_aa: CASSPDRSGYTF; cdr3_nt: TGTGCCAGCAGTCCGGACAGGTCCGGCTACACCTTC
clone_size: -; v_call: TRBV18; j_call: TRBJ2-7; d_call: TRBD1; cdr3_aa: CASSPRQGTYEQYF; cdr3_nt: TGTGCCAGCTCACCTCGACAGGGGACCTACGAGCAGTACTTC
clone_size: -; v_call: TRBV30; j_call: TRBJ1-2; d_call: -; cdr3_aa: CAWSPTNYGYTF; cdr3_nt: TGTGCCTGGAGCCCAACTAACTATGGCTACACCTTC
clone_size: -; v_call: TRBV7-6; j_call: TRBJ2-1; d_call: -; cdr3_aa: CASSQGIGSYNEQFF; cdr3_nt: TGTGCCAGCAGTCAGGGGATCGGGTCCTACAATGAGCAGTTCTTC
clone_size: -; v_call: TRBV12-3/TRBV12-4; j_call: TRBJ1-1; d_call: -; cdr3_aa: CASRVGTEAFF; cdr3_nt: TGTGCCAGCAGGGTCGGGACAGAAGCTTTCTTT
clone_size: -; v_call: TRBV6-2/TRBV6-3; j_call: TRBJ2-5; d_call: -; cdr3_aa: CASSTPRVRETQYF; cdr3_nt: TGTGCCAGCAGTACCCCTCGGGTCCGGGAGACCCAGTACTTC
clone_size: -; v_call: TRBV7-2; j_call: TRBJ1-5; d_call: -; cdr3_aa: CASSLDGNNQPQHF; cdr3_nt: TGTGCCAGCAGCCTCGACGGGAACAATCAGCCCCAGCATTTT
clone_size: -; v_call: TRBV12-3/TRBV12-4; j_call: TRBJ1-2; d_call: -; cdr3_aa: CASSSVRGYTF; cdr3_nt: TGTGCCAGCAGTTCGGTCAGGGGCTACACCTTC
clone_size: -; v_call: TRBV6-1; j_call: TRBJ1-1; d_call: -; cdr3_aa: CASSELVTEAFF; cdr3_nt: TGTGCCAGCAGTGAACTAGTCACTGAAGCTTTCTTT
clone_size: -; v_call: TRBV18; j_call: TRBJ2-7; d_call: TRBD1; cdr3_aa: CASSPGTDYEQYF; cdr3_nt: TGTGCCAGCTCACCTGGGACAGACTACGAGCAGTACTTC
clone_size: -; v_call: TRBV20-1; j_call: TRBJ1-1; d_call: TRBD1; cdr3_aa: CSAPDGTVGFF; cdr3_nt: TGCAGTGCTCCGGACGGGACAGTAGGTTTCTTT
clone_size: -; v_call: TRBV7-2; j_call: TRBJ2-2; d_call: -; cdr3_aa: CASSQQQGGKGDTGELFF; cdr3_nt: TGTGCCAGCAGCCAGCAACAGGGTGGGAAGGGGGACACCGGGGAGCTGTTTTTT
clone_size: -; v_call: TRBV18; j_call: TRBJ1-2; d_call: -; cdr3_aa: CASSPQQEKNYGYTF; cdr3_nt: TGTGCCAGCTCACCGCAACAGGAGAAGAACTATGGCTACACCTTC
clone_size: -; v_call: TRBV27; j_call: TRBJ2-5; d_call: -; cdr3_aa: CASSVDWFQETQYF; cdr3_nt: TGTGCCAGCAGTGTCGACTGGTTTCAAGAGACCCAGTACTTC
clone_size: -; v_call: TRBV18; j_call: TRBJ2-7; d_call: TRBD1; cdr3_aa: CASSPGQTYEQYF; cdr3_nt: TGTGCCAGCTCACCGGGACAGACCTACGAGCAGTACTTC
clone_size: once; v_call: TRBV10-3; j_call: TRBJ2-7; d_call: -; cdr3_aa: CAISAAGTPYEQYF; cdr3_nt: TGTGCCATCAGTGCCGCGGGAACACCATACGAGCAGTACTTC
clone_size: few; v_call: TRBV10-3; j_call: TRBJ1-1; d_call: -; cdr3_aa: CAISAPDKGVTEAFF; cdr3_nt: TGTGCCATCAGTGCGCCGGACAAGGGGGTCACTGAAGCTTTCTTT
clone_size: -; v_call: TRBV7-6; j_call: TRBJ1-1; d_call: -; cdr3_aa: CASSPSPGLGIEAFF; cdr3_nt: TGTGCCAGCAGCCCATCCCCGGGACTGGGGATTGAAGCTTTCTTT
clone_size: -; v_call: TRBV27; j_call: TRBJ2-2; d_call: -; cdr3_aa: CASRGQSNTGELFF; cdr3_nt: TGTGCCAGCCGCGGACAGTCGAACACCGGGGAGCTGTTTTTT
clone_size: -; v_call: TRBV5-4; j_call: TRBJ2-1; d_call: TRBD1; cdr3_aa: CASSLGQGVEQFF; cdr3_nt: TGTGCCAGCAGCTTGGGACAGGGGGTTGAGCAGTTCTTC
clone_size: -; v_call: TRBV7-2; j_call: TRBJ2-4; d_call: -; cdr3_aa: CASSLEGVAKNIQYF; cdr3_nt: TGTGCCAGCAGCTTAGAAGGGGTAGCCAAAAACATTCAGTACTTC
clone_size: once; v_call: TRBV27; j_call: TRBJ1-5; d_call: -; cdr3_aa: CASSFLAGSNQPQHF; cdr3_nt: TGTGCCAGCAGTTTCCTTGCAGGGAGCAATCAGCCCCAGCATTTT
clone_size: -; v_call: TRBV6-4; j_call: TRBJ1-2; d_call: -; cdr3_aa: CASSDGPGDYGYTF; cdr3_nt: TGTGCCAGCAGTGACGGACCAGGGGACTATGGCTACACCTTC
clone_size: few; v_call: TRBV18; j_call: TRBJ1-6; d_call: TRBD1; cdr3_aa: CASSPDRGSGVNSPLHF; cdr3_nt: TGTGCCAGCTCACCCGACAGGGGATCAGGAGTAAATTCACCCCTCCACTTT
clone_size: -; v_call: TRBV6-1; j_call: TRBJ2-7; d_call: -; cdr3_aa: CASSEATASSYEQYF; cdr3_nt: TGTGCCAGCAGTGAAGCCACAGCAAGCTCCTACGAGCAGTACTTC
clone_size: -; v_call: TRBV27; j_call: TRBJ1-6; d_call: -; cdr3_aa: CASSLLGNRDWSSYNSPLHF; cdr3_nt: TGTGCCAGCAGTTTATTGGGAAACCGGGACTGGAGCTCCTATAATTCACCCCTCCACTTT
clone_size: -; v_call: TRBV5-1; j_call: TRBJ2-1; d_call: TRBD1; cdr3_aa: CASSLMGQGINNEQFF; cdr3_nt: TGCGCCAGCAGCTTGATGGGACAGGGGATCAACAATGAGCAGTTCTTC
clone_size: -; v_call: TRBV18; j_call: TRBJ2-7; d_call: -; cdr3_aa: CASSVGQGGVNEQYF; cdr3_nt: TGTGCCAGCTCAGTCGGACAGGGAGGGGTCAACGAGCAGTACTTC
clone_size: -; v_call: TRBV5-6; j_call: TRBJ1-1; d_call: TRBD1; cdr3_aa: CASSFSPDRRGTEAFF; cdr3_nt: TGTGCCAGCAGCTTCTCCCCGGACAGGCGGGGCACTGAAGCTTTCTTT
clone_size: -; v_call: TRBV27; j_call: TRBJ1-2; d_call: -; cdr3_aa: CASSFRGFDGYTF; cdr3_nt: TGTGCCAGCAGTTTTAGGGGGTTTGATGGCTACACCTTC
clone_size: -; v_call: TRBV2; j_call: TRBJ1-2; d_call: -; cdr3_aa: CASSEATVPYGYTF; cdr3_nt: TGTGCCAGCAGTGAAGCCACAGTCCCCTATGGCTACACCTTC
clone_size: -; v_call: TRBV5-1; j_call: TRBJ1-1; d_call: -; cdr3_aa: CASRPHVNTEAFF; cdr3_nt: TGCGCCAGCCGTCCACATGTGAACACTGAAGCTTTCTTT
clone_size: -; v_call: TRBV5-1; j_call: TRBJ2-1; d_call: TRBD1; cdr3_aa: CASSSGQGASGEQFF; cdr3_nt: TGCGCCAGCAGCTCCGGACAGGGGGCGTCAGGGGAGCAGTTCTTC
clone_size: few; v_call: TRBV5-1; j_call: TRBJ2-7; d_call: -; cdr3_aa: CASSLVGGSYEQYF; cdr3_nt: TGCGCCAGCAGCTTGGTAGGGGGCTCCTACGAGCAGTACTTC
clone_size: -; v_call: TRBV6-5; j_call: TRBJ1-1; d_call: -; cdr3_aa: CASSKTGMNTEAFF; cdr3_nt: TGTGCCAGCAGTAAGACAGGTATGAACACTGAAGCTTTCTTT
clone_size: -; v_call: TRBV15; j_call: TRBJ2-1; d_call: TRBD2; cdr3_aa: CATSRDLGLAGGPSYNEQFF; cdr3_nt: TGTGCCACCAGCAGAGATCTTGGGCTAGCGGGGGGGCCGTCCTACAATGAGCAGTTCTTC
clone_size: -; v_call: TRBV12-2; j_call: TRBJ1-5; d_call: -; cdr3_aa: CASRLRGSCQPQHF; cdr3_nt: TGTGCAAGTCGCTTACGAGGGAGTTGTCAGCCCCAGCATTTT
clone_size: -; v_call: TRBV7-6; j_call: TRBJ2-3; d_call: -; cdr3_aa: CASSTLGGGTDTQYF; cdr3_nt: TGTGCCAGCAGCACACTAGGGGGTGGCACAGATACGCAGTATTTT